Presented here are 19 T cell receptor beta chains from one specimen sequenced in a study of early T cells in non-severe SARS-CoV-2 infection. TCRdb ran MiXCR on the 5' RACE reads and lists one entry per CDR3 protein. Of some 40,000 distinct CDR3 sequences in the sample, 12% were seen once. Material: whole blood. The receptors were sampled from an adult who was a healthcare worker with PCR-confirmed SARS-CoV-2 infection or an uninfected control (not recorded which).

This clonotype was seen ten or more times. CDR3 protein: CASSERWDTDTQYF. The CDR3 DNA follows: TGTGCCAGCAGTGAAAGGTGGGACACAGATACGCAGTATTTT. The rearrangement joins TRBV6-4 to TRBJ2-3; D gene unclear. The length of the CDR3 is 14 residues. V shed 3 bases and J shed 2 bases, with 9 bases lying between them. Germline V lookup: CDR1 MRHNA, CDR2 SNTAGT.

This clonotype was observed many times. The genes are TRBV11-2 and TRBJ2-1; TRBD2 aligns across 13 bases. Germline V CDR1 and CDR2: SGHAT, FQNNGV. The CDR3 loop spans 18 amino acids. Unmatched junction bases numbered 9, after V lost 0 bases and J lost 7 bases. CDR3 in amino acids: CASSLDGWGLAGFNEQFF. The CDR3 DNA sequence: TGTGCCAGCAGCTTAGACGGGTGGGGACTAGCGGGATTTAATGAGCAGTTCTTC.

This clonotype was observed at least ten times. The J gene is TRBJ1-1, the V gene TRBV11-2; possibly TRBD1 for D (5 bases). With 2 bases removed from V and 0 bases from J, the gap between germline ends came to 7 bases. Germline assignment: CDR1 SGHAT and CDR2 FQNNGV. The CDR3 is 14 amino acids. The DNA of the CDR3 is TGTGCCAGCAGCTTAAAGGGGATGAACACTGAAGCTTTCTTT. It is translated as CASSLKGMNTEAFF.

At least ten counts were recorded for this clonotype. Here the CDR3 reads CASSNNGKTEAFF. CDR3 bases: TGTGCCAGCTCTAATAACGGCAAGACTGAAGCTTTCTTT. The chain is built from TRBV18 and TRBJ1-1; no firm D call. Trimming stripped 6 bases from V and 5 bases from J, with 13 bases between. This CDR3 spans 13 amino acids. Germline V gives CDR1 KGHSH, CDR2 LQKENI.

In this sample, this clonotype turned up a few times. This sequence joins TRBV7-2 and TRBJ2-5; the D is unclear. The CDR3 loop spans 11 amino acids. Trimming pared 0 bases from V and 7 bases from J, leaving 3 bases between. Germline V gives CDR1 SGHTA, CDR2 FQGNSA. CDR3 nucleotides: TGTGCCAGCAGCTTAGCGGGGACCCAGTACTTC. It codes for CASSLAGTQYF.

The rearrangement joins TRBV11-2 to TRBJ2-1; 7 nucleotides align to TRBD1. Per the germline V gene, CDR1 is SGHAT and CDR2 is FQNNGV. CDR3 length: 11 amino acids. The J segment lost 8 bases and the V segment lost 7 bases, leaving 2 bases of the junction unmatched. The CDR3, as DNA: TGTGCCAGCACCAGGGGGTATGAGCAGTTCTTC. This codes for CASTRGYEQFF.

This clonotype was counted many times. At one end, the junction sequence differs from germline, possibly due to a read error. The rearrangement joins TRBV10-1 to TRBJ2-1; D is perhaps TRBD2 (5 bases). Germline V gene data show CDR1 as WNHNN and CDR2 as SYGVQD (reference sequence). The CDR3 runs 12 residues. The CDR3 reads CASSEGTRPPYF. DNA of the CDR3: TGCGCCAGCAGTGAAGGCACTAGACCGCCTTACTTC.

The J gene is TRBJ1-1, the V gene TRBV4-3, with unresolved D. The CDR3 sequence is 15 residues long. V shed 1 base and J shed 4 bases, with 13 bases lying between them. CDR1 is LGHNA, CDR2 YSLEER, per germline. The CDR3, as DNA: TGCGCCAGCAGCCAAGGGTGGGTGGAGAGCACTGAAGCTTTCTTT. Translated: CASSQGWVESTEAFF.

This clonotype was seen repeatedly, ten times or more. The chain is built from TRBV5-1 and TRBJ1-4; D may be TRBD1 (5 bases). Between the trimmed V and J ends, which lost 4 bases and 0 bases, there was a span of 13 bases. The CDR3 spans 16 residues. Germline lookup yields CDR1 SGHRS and CDR2 YFSETQ. The CDR3 DNA sequence: TGCGCCAGCAGCGGCGGGACGGCCCCAACTAATGAAAAACTGTTTTTT. Its translation: CASSGGTAPTNEKLFF. Looking up the rest from reference TRBV5-1 and TRBJ1-4 gives the full variable domain: KAGVTQTPRYLIKTRGQQVTLSCSPISGHRSVSWYQQTPGQGLQFLFEYFSETQRNKGNFPGRFSGRQFSNSRSEMNVSTLELGDSALYLCASSGGTAPTNEKLFFGSGTQLSVL.

The rearrangement uses TRBV2 and TRBJ2-5, with 8 bases aligning to TRBD2. The V and J ends lost 7 bases and 3 bases, in that order; junction bases with no gene match: 7. This CDR3 comprises 14 residues. CDR1 and CDR2 from the germline V gene are SNHLY and FYNNEI. For the CDR3, the DNA is TGTGCCAGCAAGGGAACTAGCGGAGAAGAGACCCAGTACTTC. Amino acids: CASKGTSGEETQYF.

Details on this clonotype: This likely comes from a read error, as the CDR3 has no conserved phenylalanine or tryptophan at its end. The chain combines TRBV4-3 with TRBJ1-4, with D possibly TRBD1 on 5 matching bases. The length of the CDR3 is 14 residues. CDR1 and CDR2 from the germline V gene are LGHNA and YSLEER. V gave up 3 bases and J gave up 8 bases, with 13 bases separating them. CDR3 DNA: TGCGCCAGCAGCCATGGCGGGGGGAACGAAAAACTGTTTTCT. It translates to CASSHGGGNEKLFS.

This clonotype was detected only a few times. In DNA, the CDR3 is TGTGCCAGCAGCCAAGTGGGGGGCGTGAGGAATGAGCAGTTCTTC. Its protein is CASSQVGGVRNEQFF. The chain uses TRBV3-1 and TRBJ2-1; tentatively, D is TRBD1 or TRBD2 (6 bases each). Trimming left V 1 base short and J 7 bases short, with 14 bases between. This CDR3 is built from 15 residues. Germline CDR1 LGHDT, CDR2 YNNKEL (reference sequence).

The gene calls are TRBV10-3 and TRBJ2-7, with 7 bases matching TRBD1. Germline CDR1 is ENHRY and CDR2 is SYGVKD. The CDR3 contains 13 residues. V was clipped by 10 bases and J by 7 bases; unmatched bases: 13. CDR3 bases: TGTGCCACCGGTCCGGGACAGTCATATGAGCAGTACTTC. Translated: CATGPGQSYEQYF.

V and J are TRBV27 and TRBJ2-1; TRBD1 aligns across 9 bases. The CDR3 spans 15 residues. CDR1 MNHEY and CDR2 SMNVEV come from the germline V gene (reference sequence). Losses at the gene ends were 8 bases for V and 4 bases for J; bases not matched to a gene: 9. The CDR3 coding sequence is TGTGCCAGCCACCTATTGGGACAGGGATACAATGAGCAGTTCTTC. Protein sequence: CASHLLGQGYNEQFF.

The chain combines TRBV20-1 with TRBJ1-2, with 10 bases fitting TRBD1. The CDR3 length is 13 residues. The germline V gene encodes CDR1 DFQATT and CDR2 SNEGSKA (reference sequence). Trimming cost V 5 bases and J 6 bases; bases outside gene matches: 6. CDR3: CSALGTGVHGYTF. The CDR3 nucleotides read TGCAGTGCTTTAGGGACAGGGGTTCATGGCTACACCTTC.

The chain carries TRBV2 and TRBJ2-2; 10 positions agree with TRBD1. Per germline, CDR1 SNHLY and CDR2 FYNNEI. The J segment lost 4 bases and the V segment lost 7 bases, leaving 6 bases of the junction unmatched. CDR3 size: 15 residues. The CDR3 sequence: CASTSGTGVTGELFF. The CDR3 nucleotides are TGTGCCAGCACCTCTGGGACAGGGGTCACCGGGGAGCTGTTTTTT. Full variable domain (missing parts from reference TRBV2 and TRBJ2-2): EPEVTQTPSHQVTQMGQEVILRCVPISNHLYFYWYRQILGQKVEFLVSFYNNEISEKSEIFDDQFSVERPDGSNFTLKIRSTKLEDSAMYFCASTSGTGVTGELFFGEGSRLTVL.

In this sample, this clonotype is medium-sized (0.01 to 0.1%). J is TRBJ2-2 and V is TRBV5-1; 12 bases line up with TRBD2. The CDR3 consists of 17 residues. Germline loops: CDR1 SGHRS, CDR2 YFSETQ. The V segment lost 4 bases and the J segment 5 bases; nucleotides outside the gene matches: 9. Written as DNA, the CDR3 is TGCGCCAGCAGCCCCGGACTAGCGGGAATCTTTACCGGGGAGCTGTTTTTT. Translated, it gives CASSPGLAGIFTGELFF.

V and J are TRBV15 and TRBJ2-7, with a weak D call TRBD2 (6 bases). Germline assignment: CDR1 LNHNV and CDR2 YYDKDF (reference sequence). The CDR3 runs 15 residues. The V end was cut by 0 bases, the J end by 2 bases, with 11 bases between. Here the CDR3 DNA reads TGTGCCACCAGCAGAGATGGCGGACTAACCTACGAGCAGTACTTC. Its translation is CATSRDGGLTYEQYF.

The V gene is TRBV6-6, the J gene TRBJ1-1; 9 bases align to TRBD1. Germline values: CDR1 MNHNY, CDR2 SVGAGI (reference sequence). With V trimmed by 2 bases and J by 3 bases, 4 bases remained unmatched. This CDR3 is 15 amino acids long. CDR3 region: CASSYRGQGDTEAFF. CDR3 nucleotides: TGTGCCAGCAGTTACCGGGGACAGGGCGACACTGAAGCTTTCTTT.